This T cell receptor (beta chain) came from a study of identical twins. Broader study findings: Researchers reported excess low generation probability among twin-shared out-of-frame alpha sequences. Insertions were fewer in abundant cord blood beta clonotypes, whereas memory repertoires showed none of this pattern. In beta out-of-frame sequences, the excess sharing between twins was weaker.

This clonotype came up many times. Its target is unknown. This CDR3 is built from 15 residues. CDR1 is DFQATT, CDR2 SNEGSKA, per germline (reference sequence). Between the trimmed V and J ends, which lost 1 base and 3 bases, there was a span of 14 bases. Unique molecular identifiers were present on the cDNA, which also gained a universal primer site by template switching. TCRdb called the 5' RACE reads again in MiXCR, with one record for every CDR3 protein. Found here are approximately 690,000 distinct CDR3 sequences, approximately 6% of them singletons; the top ten hold roughly 1.6%. The sequence derives from a man between 18 and 35 years old in good health. The chain is built from TRBV20-1 and TRBJ2-3; D uncertain. The sequenced material came from naive T cells sorted from blood. CDR3 in DNA: TGCAGTGCTAGAGTTGGCGGTGGCAGGACAGATACGCAGTATTTT. Translation gives CSARVGGGRTDTQYF.